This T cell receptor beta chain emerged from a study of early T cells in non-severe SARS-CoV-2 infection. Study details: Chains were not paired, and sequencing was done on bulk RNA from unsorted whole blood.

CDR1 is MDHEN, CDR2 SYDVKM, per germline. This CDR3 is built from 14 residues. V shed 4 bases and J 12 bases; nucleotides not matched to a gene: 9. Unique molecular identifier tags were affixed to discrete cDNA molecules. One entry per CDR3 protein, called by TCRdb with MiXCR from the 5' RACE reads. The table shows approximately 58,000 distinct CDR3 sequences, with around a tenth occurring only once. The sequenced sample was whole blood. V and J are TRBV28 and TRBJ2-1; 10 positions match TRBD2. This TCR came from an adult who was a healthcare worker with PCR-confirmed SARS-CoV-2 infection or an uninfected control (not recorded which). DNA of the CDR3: TGTGCCAGCAGTTCAGCGGGAGGGCCGAATCGGCAGTTCTTC. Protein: CASSSAGGPNRQFF.